This entry lists 12 T cell receptor beta chains sequenced from one sample in a study of blood T cell repertoires in COVID-19. The method was immunoSEQ multiplex PCR; TCRdb's version includes in-frame clones alone and lacks a portion of them. The data hold 100,000 to 150,000 clones, with about 85% observed a single time. Sequencing was performed on peripheral blood. Every receptor here comes from a man between 40 and 49 years old with active or convalescent COVID-19.

V gene TRBV9 combines with J gene TRBJ1-2; the D is unclear. Deletions cut 0 bases from V and 4 bases from J, with 13 bases between. The germline V gene encodes CDR1 SGDLS and CDR2 YYNGEE. This CDR3 contains 15 residues. DNA for the CDR3: TGTGCCAGCAGCGTAGATCCCGACTCGGGCTATGGCTACACCTTC. Translated, it gives CASSVDPDSGYGYTF.

V and J are TRBV3-1 (or the pseudogene TRBV3-2) and TRBJ1-6, with TRBD1 as a possible D gene (6 bases). Trimming stripped 7 bases from V and 7 bases from J, with 8 bases between. This CDR3 is built from 12 residues. Looked up from germline, CDR1 is LGHDT and CDR2 is YNNKEL (reference sequence). CDR3 in amino acids: CASKQGNSPLHF. The CDR3 DNA reads as TGTGCCAGCAAACAGGGAAATTCACCCCTCCACTTT.

The V gene is TRBV18, the J gene TRBJ2-5; 8 bases fit TRBD2. The germline gives CDR1 KGHSH, CDR2 LQKENI. J lost 3 bases, V lost 3 bases, and 6 bases had no gene match. This CDR3 has 15 residues. The CDR3 DNA reads TGTGCCAGCTCACCCTTTCGGGGGGGCGAAGAGACCCAGTACTTC. Translation: CASSPFRGGEETQYF.

The chain combines TRBV18 with TRBJ1-6; no reliable D call. The CDR3 loop spans 13 amino acids. CDR1 KGHSH and CDR2 LQKENI come from the germline V gene. V gave up 3 bases and J gave up 8 bases, with 8 bases separating them. The CDR3 DNA sequence: TGTGCCAGCTCACCCGGTCCCCATTCACCCCTCCACTTT. Protein: CASSPGPHSPLHF.

In the case of this clone: The sample holds other DNA sequences that translate to the same CDR3. The chain couples TRBV9 to TRBJ2-1; D remains ambiguous. The germline V gene has CDR1 SGDLS and CDR2 YYNGEE. Trimming took 3 bases from V and 9 from J, leaving 10 bases between them. The CDR3 extends over 12 amino acids. CDR3 nucleotide sequence: TGTGCCAGCAGCGCTAACTACGGTGAGCAGTTCTTC. Its translation: CASSANYGEQFF. Using reference TRBV9 and TRBJ2-1 for the parts outside the CDR3, the full variable domain is DSGVTQTPKHLITATGQRVTLRCSPRSGDLSVYWYQQSLDQGLQFLIQYYNGEERAKGNILERFSAQQFPDLHSELNLSSLELGDSALYFCASSANYGEQFFGPGTRLTVL.

The V call is TRBV6-5, the J call TRBJ1-2, with TRBD1 matching 7 bases. CDR3 length equals 14 residues. Germline V gene lookup returns CDR1 MNHEY and CDR2 SVGAGI. The ends lost 5 bases at V and 0 bases at J; junction bases unmatched: 3. Here the CDR3 DNA reads TGTGCCAGCAGTAACAGGGGAACTAACTATGGCTACACCTTC. Residues: CASSNRGTNYGYTF.

The chain carries TRBV5-5 and TRBJ2-3, with TRBD1 as a possible D gene (5 bases). Germline CDR1 reads SGHKS; CDR2 reads YYEKEE (reference sequence). The CDR3 spans 14 residues. Trimming shortened V by 0 bases and J by 4 bases, and 9 bases separated the two germline ends. The CDR3 DNA sequence: TGTGCCAGCAGCTTGGAGCCAGGGCCAGATACGCAGTATTTT. This sequence encodes CASSLEPGPDTQYF.

Here the CDR3 DNA reads TGTGCCAGCAGCTGGGGACAGGGGGCAACTAATGAAAAACTGTTTTTT. It yields the protein CASSWGQGATNEKLFF. This chain connects TRBV7-8 to TRBJ1-4; 11 nucleotides match TRBD1. Looked up from germline, CDR1 is SGHVS and CDR2 is FQNEAQ. The CDR3 covers 16 residues. V dropped 4 bases and J dropped 0; count of bases not matched to a gene: 1.

The rearrangement uses TRBV4-1 and TRBJ2-7; 9 bases fit TRBD1. The CDR3 spans 17 residues. The germline V gene encodes CDR1 MGHRA and CDR2 YSYEKL. J gave up 0 bases and V 1 base, and 7 bases lay outside the gene matches. DNA of the CDR3: TGCGCCAGCAGCCAAGTTGTGGGGGACAGGGCCTCCTACGAGCAGTACTTC. Residues: CASSQVVGDRASYEQYF.

The rearrangement uses TRBV19 and TRBJ1-4; 7 bases are shared with TRBD1. Germline trimming cut 6 bases from V and 5 bases from J; bases unmatched to any gene: 3. CDR3 size: 13 residues. Germline CDR1 LNHDA, CDR2 SQIVND (reference sequence). CDR3 region: CASRDRRNEKLFF. The CDR3 DNA sequence: TGTGCCAGTAGGGACAGGAGAAATGAAAAACTGTTTTTT.

This clone has just a few counts. This chain links TRBV15 with TRBJ1-2; 10 bases fit TRBD1. This CDR3 has 14 amino acids. The germline gives CDR1 LNHNV, CDR2 YYDKDF (reference sequence). V was pared by 5 bases and J by 7 bases, with 7 bases of the junction left unmatched. CDR3 sequence: CATSVDRGRGGYTF. In DNA form, the CDR3 reads TGTGCCACCAGCGTCGACAGGGGGCGCGGTGGCTACACCTTC.

The chain couples TRBV2 to TRBJ1-2, with 8 bases that match TRBD1. Germline CDR1 and CDR2: SNHLY and FYNNEI. CDR3 length: 16 amino acids. V shed 6 bases, J shed 8 bases, and the junction held 17 bases outside the gene matches. CDR3 amino acids: CASSVRTGLQLRGYTF. DNA for the CDR3: TGTGCCAGCAGCGTCCGGACAGGGTTGCAATTGAGGGGCTACACCTTC.